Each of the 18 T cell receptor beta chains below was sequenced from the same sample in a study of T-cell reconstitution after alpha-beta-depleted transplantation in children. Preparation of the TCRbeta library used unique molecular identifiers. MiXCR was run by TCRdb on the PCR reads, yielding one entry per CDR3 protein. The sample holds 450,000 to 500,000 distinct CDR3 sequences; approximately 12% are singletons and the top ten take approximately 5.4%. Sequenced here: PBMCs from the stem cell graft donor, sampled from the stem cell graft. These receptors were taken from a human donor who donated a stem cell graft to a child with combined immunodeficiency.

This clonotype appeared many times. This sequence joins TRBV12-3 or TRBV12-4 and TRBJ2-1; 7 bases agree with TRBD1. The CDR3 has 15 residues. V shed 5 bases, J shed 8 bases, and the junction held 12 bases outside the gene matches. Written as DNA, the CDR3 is TGTGCCAGCAGTCCACAGACAGGGAATGGTGATGAGCAGTTCTTC. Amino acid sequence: CASSPQTGNGDEQFF.

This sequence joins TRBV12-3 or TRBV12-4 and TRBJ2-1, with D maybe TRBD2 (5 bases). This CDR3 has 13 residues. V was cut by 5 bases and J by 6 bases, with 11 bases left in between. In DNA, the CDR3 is TGTGCCAGCAGTCCCTTTGCGGGCAATGAGCAGTTCTTC. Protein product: CASSPFAGNEQFF.

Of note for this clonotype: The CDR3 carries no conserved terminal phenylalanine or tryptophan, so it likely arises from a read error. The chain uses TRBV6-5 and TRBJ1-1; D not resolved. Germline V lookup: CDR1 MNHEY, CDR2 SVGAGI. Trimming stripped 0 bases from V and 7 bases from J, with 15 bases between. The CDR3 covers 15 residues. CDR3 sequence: CASSYSILRAGEAFL. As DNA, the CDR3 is TGTGCCAGCAGTTACTCGATACTTAGGGCTGGTGAAGCTTTCTTA.

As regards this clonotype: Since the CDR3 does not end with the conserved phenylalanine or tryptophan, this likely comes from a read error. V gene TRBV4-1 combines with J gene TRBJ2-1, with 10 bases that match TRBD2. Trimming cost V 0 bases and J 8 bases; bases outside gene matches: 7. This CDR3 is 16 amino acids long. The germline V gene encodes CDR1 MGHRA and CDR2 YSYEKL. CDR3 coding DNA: TGCGCCAGCAGCCAAGAGGTACTAGCGGGGATCGATGAGCAGTTCCTC. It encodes CASSQEVLAGIDEQFL.

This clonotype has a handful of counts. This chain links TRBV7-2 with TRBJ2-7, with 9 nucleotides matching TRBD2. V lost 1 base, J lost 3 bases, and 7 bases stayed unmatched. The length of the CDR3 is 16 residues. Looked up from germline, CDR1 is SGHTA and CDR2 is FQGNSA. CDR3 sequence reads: CASSLDGTSFLYEQYF. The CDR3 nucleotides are TGTGCCAGCAGCTTAGACGGGACTAGCTTCCTCTACGAGCAGTACTTC.

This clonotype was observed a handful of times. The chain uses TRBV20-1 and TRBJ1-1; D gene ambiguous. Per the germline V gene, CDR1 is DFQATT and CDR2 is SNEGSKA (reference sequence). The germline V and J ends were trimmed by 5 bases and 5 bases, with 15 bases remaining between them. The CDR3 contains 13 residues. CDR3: CSASLGGLTEAFF. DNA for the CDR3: TGCAGTGCTTCTCTAGGCGGGCTTACTGAAGCTTTCTTT.

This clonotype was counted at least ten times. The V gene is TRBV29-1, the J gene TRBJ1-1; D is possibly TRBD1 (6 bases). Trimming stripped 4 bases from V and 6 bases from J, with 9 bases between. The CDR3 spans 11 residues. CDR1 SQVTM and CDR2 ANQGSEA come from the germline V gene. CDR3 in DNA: TGCAGCGTTGGACAGGTCTCTGAAGCTTTCTTT. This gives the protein CSVGQVSEAFF.

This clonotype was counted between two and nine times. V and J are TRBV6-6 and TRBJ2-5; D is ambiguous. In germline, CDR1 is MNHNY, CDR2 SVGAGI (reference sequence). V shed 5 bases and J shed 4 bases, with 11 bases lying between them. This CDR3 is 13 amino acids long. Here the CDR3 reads CASSPIGLETQYF. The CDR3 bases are TGTGCCAGCAGTCCTATTGGGCTAGAGACCCAGTACTTC.

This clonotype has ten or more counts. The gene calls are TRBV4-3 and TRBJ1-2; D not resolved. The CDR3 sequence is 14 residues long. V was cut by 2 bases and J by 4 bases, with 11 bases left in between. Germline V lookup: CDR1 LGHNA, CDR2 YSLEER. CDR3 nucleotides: TGCGCCAGCAGCCAATCCCGGGCCTCCTATGGCTACACCTTC. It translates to CASSQSRASYGYTF.

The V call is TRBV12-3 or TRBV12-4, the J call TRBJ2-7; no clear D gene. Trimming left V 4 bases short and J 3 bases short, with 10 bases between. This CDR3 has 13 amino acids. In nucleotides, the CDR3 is TGTGCCAGCAGTTCTGGGTCCCTCTACGAGCAGTACTTC. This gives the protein CASSSGSLYEQYF.

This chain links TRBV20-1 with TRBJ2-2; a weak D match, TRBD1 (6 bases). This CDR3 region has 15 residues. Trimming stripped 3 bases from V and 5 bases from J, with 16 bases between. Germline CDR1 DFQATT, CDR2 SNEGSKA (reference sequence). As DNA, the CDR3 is TGCAGTGCTAGTGGGGCTTACAGGGATACCGGGGAGCTGTTTTTT. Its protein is CSASGAYRDTGELFF.

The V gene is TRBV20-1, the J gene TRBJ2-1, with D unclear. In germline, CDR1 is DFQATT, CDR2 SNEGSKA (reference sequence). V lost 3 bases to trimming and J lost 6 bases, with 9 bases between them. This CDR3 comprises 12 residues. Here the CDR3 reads CSARAVSNEQFF. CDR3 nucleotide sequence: TGCAGTGCTAGGGCCGTTAGCAATGAGCAGTTCTTC.

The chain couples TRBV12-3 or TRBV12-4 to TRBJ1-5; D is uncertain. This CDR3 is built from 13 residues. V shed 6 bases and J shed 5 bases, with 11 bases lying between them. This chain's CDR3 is CASRLYDDQPQHF. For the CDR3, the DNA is TGTGCCAGCAGGCTCTATGACGATCAGCCCCAGCATTTT.

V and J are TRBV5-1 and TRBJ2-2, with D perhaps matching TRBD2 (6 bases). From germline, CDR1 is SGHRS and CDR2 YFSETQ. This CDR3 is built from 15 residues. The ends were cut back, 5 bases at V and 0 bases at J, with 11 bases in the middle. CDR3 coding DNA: TGCGCCAGCAGGCGGGAACAGTCGAACACCGGGGAGCTGTTTTTT. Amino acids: CASRREQSNTGELFF.

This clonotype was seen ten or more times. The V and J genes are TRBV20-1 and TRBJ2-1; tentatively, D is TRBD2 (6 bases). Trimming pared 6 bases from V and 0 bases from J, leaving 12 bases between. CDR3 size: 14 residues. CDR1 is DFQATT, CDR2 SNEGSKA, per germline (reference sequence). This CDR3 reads CSARSGYSYNEQFF. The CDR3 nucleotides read TGCAGTGCCCGTAGCGGTTACTCCTACAATGAGCAGTTCTTC.

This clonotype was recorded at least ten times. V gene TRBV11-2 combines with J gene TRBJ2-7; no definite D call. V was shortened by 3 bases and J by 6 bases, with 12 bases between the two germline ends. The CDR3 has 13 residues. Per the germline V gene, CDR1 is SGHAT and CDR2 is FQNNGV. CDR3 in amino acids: CASSFQLLPEQYF. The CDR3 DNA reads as TGTGCCAGCAGCTTCCAACTACTCCCCGAGCAGTACTTC.

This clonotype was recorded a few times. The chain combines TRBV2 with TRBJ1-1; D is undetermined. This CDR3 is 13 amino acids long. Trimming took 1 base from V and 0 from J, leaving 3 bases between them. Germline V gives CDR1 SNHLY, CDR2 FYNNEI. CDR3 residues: CASSEEVNTEAFF. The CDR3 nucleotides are TGTGCCAGCAGTGAAGAAGTGAACACTGAAGCTTTCTTT.

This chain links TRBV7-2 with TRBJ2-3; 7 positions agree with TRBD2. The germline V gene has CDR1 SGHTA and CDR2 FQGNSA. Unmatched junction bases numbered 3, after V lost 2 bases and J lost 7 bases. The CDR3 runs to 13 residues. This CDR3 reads CASSLIGGYTQYF. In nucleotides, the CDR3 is TGTGCCAGCAGCTTAATCGGGGGGTATACGCAGTATTTT.